A selection of T cell receptor beta chains follows, all from one sample in a study of blood T cell repertoires in COVID-19. Here immunoSEQ multiplex PCR was the method, and the copy in TCRdb shows in-frame clones only, minus some. Seen here are 150,000 to 200,000 clones, approximately 80% observed once, and the top ten hold 3.4%. The sequenced material came from PBMCs or T cells enriched from blood (not recorded which). Receptors originate from a woman aged 55-70 years who had recovered from COVID-19. CDR3s include the opening cysteine and the closing phenylalanine or tryptophan. The D gene is left open where the match is weak. Size tells how often a clone was seen (once, few, many) or the class of an expanded clone, and some rows leave it out.

len | j_gene | d_gene | abundance | v_gene | CDR3aa | CDR3nt
15 | TRBJ1-1 | - | - | TRBV6-1 | CASSESGHSTTEAFF | TGTGCCAGCAGTGAGTCCGGACACTCGACCACTGAAGCTTTCTTT
17 | TRBJ1-4 | TRBD1 | - | TRBV7-2 | CASSLATWDRGGEKLFF | TGTGCCAGCAGCTTAGCGACGTGGGACAGGGGGGGAGAAAAACTGTTTTTT
13 | TRBJ1-1 | - | once | TRBV24-1 | CATRDPGDTEAFF | TGTGCCACCAGAGATCCGGGAGACACTGAAGCTTTCTTT
11 | TRBJ2-7 | - | few | TRBV24-1 | CATSDRTEQYF | TGTGCCACAAGTGACAGGACTGAGCAGTACTTC
15 | TRBJ1-5 | TRBD1 | few | TRBV6-2/TRBV6-3 | CASSSGGSGGQPQHF | TGTGCCAGCAGCTCAGGGGGCTCGGGTGGTCAGCCCCAGCATTTT
13 | TRBJ2-2 | TRBD1 | - | TRBV6-5 | CARGQGNTGELFF | TGTGCCAGGGGACAGGGGAACACCGGGGAGCTGTTTTTT
13 | TRBJ1-2 | TRBD1 | many | TRBV27 | CASSVQGADGYTF | TGTGCCAGCAGTGTACAGGGGGCGGATGGCTACACCTTC
15 | TRBJ2-7 | TRBD2 | - | TRBV6-5 | CASSPAPGLGGEQYF | TGTGCCAGCAGTCCGGCTCCCGGACTAGGAGGCGAGCAGTACTTC
14 | TRBJ1-5 | TRBD1 | - | TRBV6-6 | CASRNDRGNQPQHF | TGTGCCAGCAGAAATGACAGGGGCAATCAGCCCCAGCATTTT
16 | TRBJ2-3 | TRBD2 | - | TRBV14 | CASSESSGGITDTQYF | TGTGCCAGCAGCGAATCTAGCGGGGGGATCACAGATACGCAGTATTTT
18 | TRBJ2-6 | - | - | TRBV4-1 | CASSQEGSGFTGANVLTF | TGCGCCAGCAGCCAAGAAGGTTCGGGGTTCACTGGGGCCAACGTCCTGACTTTC
11 | TRBJ2-7 | - | - | TRBV7-9 | CASSLESEQYF | TGTGCCAGCAGCCTTGAGTCCGAGCAGTACTTC
16 | TRBJ1-5 | - | - | TRBV19 | CASSRATRGSNQPQHF | TGTGCCAGTAGTAGGGCGACCAGGGGTAGCAATCAGCCCCAGCATTTT
13 | TRBJ1-3 | TRBD1 | few | TRBV29-1 | CSVDTGGVDTIYF | TGCAGCGTTGACACAGGGGGCGTAGACACCATATATTTT
12 | TRBJ2-3 | TRBD2 | - | TRBV19 | CASGGVGDTQYF | TGTGCCAGTGGGGGGGTAGGAGATACGCAGTATTTT
16 | TRBJ2-2 | TRBD1 | - | TRBV29-1 | CSAQLWGQGNTGELFF | TGCAGCGCCCAATTGTGGGGACAGGGCAACACCGGGGAGCTGTTTTTT
13 | TRBJ2-3 | - | - | TRBV5-6 | CASSLQGPDTQYF | TGTGCCAGCAGCCTACAGGGTCCAGATACGCAGTATTTT
16 | TRBJ2-1 | TRBD2 | - | TRBV5-1 | CASSLVGGGGSNEQFF | TGCGCCAGCAGCTTGGTGGGCGGGGGGGGCAGCAATGAGCAGTTCTTC
13 | TRBJ1-2 | TRBD1 | - | TRBV20-1 | CSASLGTGAGYTF | TGCAGTGCTAGTCTCGGGACAGGGGCTGGCTACACCTTC
13 | TRBJ1-1 | - | - | TRBV5-1 | CASSLGGDTEAFF | TGCGCCAGCAGCTTGGGCGGAGACACTGAAGCTTTCTTT
13 | TRBJ1-1 | - | - | TRBV18 | CASSPQGSTEAFF | TGTGCCAGCTCTCCCCAGGGGAGCACTGAAGCTTTCTTT
14 | TRBJ1-5 | - | - | TRBV3-1/TRBV3-2 | CASSQTGGNQPQHF | TGTGCCAGCAGCCAAACTGGTGGCAATCAGCCCCAGCATTTT
14 | TRBJ2-3 | TRBD2 | - | TRBV10-3 | CATGAGLDTDTQYF | TGTGCCACAGGAGCGGGATTAGACACAGATACGCAGTATTTT
15 | TRBJ1-3 | - | - | TRBV15 | CATSRAQFSGNTIYF | TGTGCCACCAGCAGAGCTCAGTTCTCTGGAAACACCATATATTTT
16 | TRBJ1-6 | - | - | TRBV20-1 | CSASFLQGGENSPLHF | TGCAGTGCTAGTTTCTTACAGGGAGGGGAAAATTCACCCCTCCACTTT
12 | TRBJ1-4 | TRBD1 | once | TRBV30 | CAWTGGHEKLFF | TGTGCCTGGACAGGGGGACATGAAAAACTGTTTTTT
15 | TRBJ1-6 | TRBD1 | few | TRBV6-5 | CASSYETGADSPLHF | TGTGCCAGCAGCTACGAGACAGGGGCGGATTCACCCCTCCACTTT
16 | TRBJ1-2 | - | few | TRBV5-8 | CASSLAMSRQGAGYTF | TGTGCCAGCAGCTTGGCCATGAGCCGGCAGGGTGCTGGCTACACCTTC
20 | TRBJ2-6 | TRBD1 | - | TRBV3-1/TRBV3-2 | CASSQHTWRQGTSGANVLTF | TGTGCCAGCAGCCAACACACCTGGAGACAGGGGACCTCTGGGGCCAACGTCCTGACTTTC
15 | TRBJ2-1 | - | - | TRBV27 | CASSLSPPYYNEQFF | TGTGCCAGCAGTTTATCCCCGCCCTACTACAATGAGCAGTTCTTC
13 | TRBJ1-2 | - | once | TRBV2 | CASSAGVYRGYTF | TGTGCCAGCAGCGCGGGGGTGTATCGGGGCTACACCTTC
15 | TRBJ1-4 | TRBD1 | - | TRBV7-8 | CASSSSGQINEKLFF | TGTGCCAGCAGCAGCTCGGGACAGATAAATGAAAAACTGTTTTTT
12 | TRBJ2-7 | - | - | TRBV12-3/TRBV12-4 | CASSFLSYEQYF | TGTGCCAGCAGTTTCCTTTCCTACGAGCAGTACTTC
15 | TRBJ1-2 | TRBD1 | - | TRBV19 | CASSIGGQGGAGYTF | TGTGCCAGTAGTATAGGGGGACAGGGGGGAGCCGGCTACACCTTC
15 | TRBJ2-7 | TRBD2 | - | TRBV2 | CASTMMTSEPGEQYF | TGTGCCAGCACTATGATGACTAGCGAGCCGGGAGAGCAGTACTTC
15 | TRBJ2-7 | - | - | TRBV15 | CATSRDQGRRYEQYF | TGTGCCACCAGCAGAGATCAGGGGCGCCGGTACGAGCAGTACTTC
15 | TRBJ2-1 | TRBD2 | - | TRBV6-4 | CASSDSSRLAGEQFF | TGTGCCAGCAGTGACTCGAGCAGGCTAGCGGGAGAGCAGTTCTTC
13 | TRBJ1-2 | - | - | TRBV9 | CASSSPGSLGYTF | TGTGCCAGCAGTTCACCCGGGTCCTTGGGCTACACCTTC
10 | TRBJ2-1 | - | - | TRBV10-2 | CASLAGEQFF | TGCGCCAGCCTGGCGGGTGAGCAGTTCTTC
12 | TRBJ1-5 | - | - | TRBV4-2 | CASSEWNQPQHF | TGTGCCAGCAGCGAGTGGAATCAGCCCCAGCATTTT
13 | TRBJ2-5 | - | - | TRBV4-1 | CASSPHRQETQYF | TGCGCCAGCAGCCCACATCGCCAAGAGACCCAGTACTTC
15 | TRBJ1-5 | - | - | TRBV5-8 | CASSLRGYSNQPQHF | TGTGCCAGCAGCTTGAGAGGTTATAGCAATCAGCCCCAGCATTTT
16 | TRBJ2-5 | - | - | TRBV4-1 | CASSTASGEIRETQYF | TGCGCCAGCAGCACCGCCTCGGGGGAAATTCGAGAGACCCAGTACTTC
16 | TRBJ2-3 | TRBD2 | - | TRBV7-2 | CASSLDGAGGPDTQYF | TGTGCCAGCAGCTTAGACGGGGCGGGGGGGCCAGATACGCAGTATTTT
13 | TRBJ1-1 | - | - | TRBV7-2 | CASSLRNRGEAFF | TGTGCCAGCAGCTTACGAAATCGAGGTGAAGCTTTCTTT
15 | TRBJ2-3 | TRBD2 | - | TRBV6-5 | CASILRGGPTDTQYF | TGTGCCAGCATCCTGCGGGGGGGCCCGACAGATACGCAGTATTTT
16 | TRBJ2-7 | TRBD2 | once | TRBV5-1 | CASSFLAGVDAYEQYF | TGCGCCAGCAGCTTTCTAGCGGGGGTAGATGCCTACGAGCAGTACTTC
12 | TRBJ2-2 | - | - | TRBV19 | CASQMGGGELFF | TGTGCCAGTCAAATGGGGGGCGGGGAGCTGTTTTTT
15 | TRBJ1-2 | - | many | TRBV2 | CASSAGLFSMVGYTF | TGTGCCAGCAGTGCCGGACTCTTTTCTATGGTAGGCTACACCTTC
16 | TRBJ1-2 | TRBD1 | - | TRBV30 | CAWSDPKRGRSYGYTF | TGTGCCTGGAGTGATCCTAAAAGGGGGCGTTCTTATGGCTACACCTTC
14 | TRBJ2-7 | TRBD1 | - | TRBV9 | CASSPRDRGYEQYF | TGTGCCAGCAGCCCCCGGGACAGGGGGTACGAGCAGTACTTC
15 | TRBJ1-2 | TRBD1 | few | TRBV5-4 | CASSSDRGNHYGYTF | TGTGCCAGCAGCTCCGACAGGGGAAACCACTATGGCTACACCTTC
15 | TRBJ1-1 | - | once | TRBV15 | CATSRGGNMNTEAFF | TGTGCCACCAGCAGAGGAGGAAACATGAACACTGAAGCTTTCTTT
15 | TRBJ2-5 | - | - | TRBV5-5 | CASSLVARKQETQYF | TGTGCCAGCAGCTTGGTGGCGCGGAAGCAAGAGACCCAGTACTTC
13 | TRBJ2-2 | - | - | TRBV29-1 | CSVERVSTGELFF | TGCAGCGTTGAACGGGTATCCACCGGGGAGCTGTTTTTT
15 | TRBJ2-3 | TRBD2 | - | TRBV5-1 | CASSMSGASTDTQYF | TGCGCCAGTTCTATGAGCGGGGCTAGCACAGATACGCAGTATTTT
14 | TRBJ2-3 | TRBD2 | - | TRBV9 | CASSSSGGTDTQYF | TGTGCCAGCAGCTCTAGCGGGGGCACAGATACGCAGTATTTT
15 | TRBJ2-3 | TRBD2 | - | TRBV10-2 | CASRLAGGSTDTQYF | TGCGCCAGCCGACTAGCGGGGGGGAGCACAGATACGCAGTATTTT